A single sample is the source of the 29 T cell receptor beta chains below, sequenced in a study of blood T cell repertoires in COVID-19. Profiled with immunoSEQ multiplex PCR; TCRdb holds only in-frame clones, not every one. The table has more than 65,000 clones, about three quarters seen once; the top ten hold 35%. The sequenced sample was peripheral blood. These TCRs come from an older woman with acute or convalescent COVID-19.

This clone was seen a single time. The chain carries TRBV5-1 and TRBJ2-2; possibly TRBD1 for D (6 bases). Germline values: CDR1 SGHRS, CDR2 YFSETQ. V dropped 4 bases and J dropped 0 bases, with 13 bases sitting between them. The CDR3 is 16 amino acids. CDR3 region: CASSGSAGANTGELFF. The CDR3 DNA follows: TGCGCCAGCAGCGGGAGTGCAGGGGCGAACACCGGGGAGCTGTTTTTT.

The chain carries TRBV7-9 and TRBJ2-5; 11 bases agree with TRBD1. With 5 bases clipped from V and 4 bases from J, the junction kept 3 bases outside the gene matches. Germline assignment: CDR1 SEHNR and CDR2 FQNEAQ (reference sequence). The CDR3 spans 14 residues. The CDR3 region is CASSTGTGGETQYF. The CDR3 coding sequence is TGTGCCAGCAGCACTGGGACAGGGGGAGAGACCCAGTACTTC.

The chain couples TRBV19 to TRBJ1-2, with no clear D. The V gene's germline CDR1 is LNHDA and CDR2 SQIVND (reference sequence). The CDR3 is made up of 14 amino acids. Trimming shortened V by 3 bases and J by 10 bases, and 18 bases separated the two germline ends. CDR3 bases: TGTGCCAGTAGTATCGTGACTAAGACGGGCGACTACACCTTC. Protein sequence: CASSIVTKTGDYTF.

This chain joins TRBV7-9 and TRBJ1-2; perhaps TRBD1 as D (5 bases). The CDR3 extends over 14 amino acids. V was clipped by 5 bases and J by 5 bases, with 15 bases between them. The germline V gene encodes CDR1 SEHNR and CDR2 FQNEAQ (reference sequence). CDR3 in amino acids: CASSQTLTAYGYTF. In nucleotides, the CDR3 is TGTGCCAGCAGCCAGACCTTGACAGCGTATGGCTACACCTTC.

V is TRBV27 and J is TRBJ2-7; 8 bases fit TRBD1. There are 16 residues in the CDR3. Unmatched junction bases numbered 8, after V lost 3 bases and J lost 1 base. Germline V gives CDR1 MNHEY, CDR2 SMNVEV (reference sequence). The CDR3 sequence: CASSLVGQGASYEQYF. For the CDR3, the DNA is TGTGCCAGCAGTTTGGTAGGGCAGGGGGCTTCCTACGAGCAGTACTTC.

This clone was picked up a small number of times. This rearrangement joins TRBV19 to TRBJ1-2; possible D gene TRBD1, 5 bases. V was pared by 10 bases and J by 2 bases, with 14 bases between. The CDR3 runs 13 residues. Germline V CDR1 and CDR2: LNHDA, SQIVND (reference sequence). The CDR3 nucleotides are TGTGCCACCACGGTAGGGGTGAACTATGGCTACACCTTC. The encoded protein is CATTVGVNYGYTF.

The V call is TRBV11-2, the J call TRBJ1-1; possibly TRBD1 for D (5 bases). From germline, CDR1 is SGHAT and CDR2 FQNNGV. The CDR3 has 13 residues. The germline V and J ends were trimmed by 6 bases and 4 bases, with 12 bases remaining between them. CDR3 sequence reads: CASRAGVGTEAFF. CDR3 DNA sequence: TGTGCCAGCAGGGCGGGGGTCGGCACTGAAGCTTTCTTT.

This rearrangement joins TRBV27 to TRBJ1-6; perhaps TRBD1 as D (5 bases). The V end lost 3 bases, the J end lost 7 bases, and 10 bases lay between the germline ends. Germline V gene data show CDR1 as MNHEY and CDR2 as SMNVEV (reference sequence). The CDR3 spans 14 residues. The CDR3 is CASSLRGRNSPLHF. For the CDR3, the DNA is TGTGCCAGCAGTTTGCGGGGGAGAAATTCACCCCTCCACTTT.

The table lists this clone with a count of one. The chain employs TRBV6-4 and TRBJ1-2, with D maybe TRBD1 (5 bases). CDR3 length equals 14 residues. The germline CDR1 and CDR2 sequences are MRHNA and SNTAGT. The ends were cut back, 5 bases at V and 6 bases at J, with 16 bases in the middle. The CDR3 sequence is CASSSFTTQDGYTF. The CDR3 nucleotides read TGTGCCAGCAGTTCCTTTACTACACAGGATGGCTACACCTTC.

This chain uses TRBV28 with TRBJ2-7; no firm D call. This CDR3 is built from 13 residues. Germline loops: CDR1 MDHEN, CDR2 SYDVKM. V lost 3 bases to trimming and J lost 0 bases, with 6 bases between them. CDR3 bases: TGTGCCAGCAGTTTCAGGCCCTCCTACGAGCAGTACTTC. Its translation: CASSFRPSYEQYF.

This clone was found once. The chain joins TRBV19 to TRBJ2-3; 8 positions match TRBD1. V dropped 5 bases and J dropped 1; count of bases not matched to a gene: 8. Per germline, CDR1 LNHDA and CDR2 SQIVND (reference sequence). This CDR3 spans 16 amino acids. CDR3 in DNA: TGTGCCAGTAGTCGGGACAGGCGTCCCGGCACAGATACGCAGTATTTT. Translated, it gives CASSRDRRPGTDTQYF.

The chain has TRBV14 and TRBJ2-5; 7 bases match TRBD1. The CDR3 length is 16 residues. Trimming took 0 bases from V and 1 from J; bases not matched to a gene: 5. The germline V gene has CDR1 SGHDN and CDR2 FVKESK. CDR3 DNA sequence: TGTGCCAGCAGCCAAGAGGAGAGGGGGCCCCAAGAGACCCAGTACTTC. Its protein product is CASSQEERGPQETQYF.

This clone has more than one count but fewer than ten. The chain is built from TRBV4-2 and TRBJ1-5; D perhaps matches TRBD1 (5 bases). Germline lookup yields CDR1 LGHNA and CDR2 YNFKEQ. This CDR3 has 16 residues. V lost 2 bases and J lost 1, with 12 bases in between. The CDR3 nucleotides read TGTGCCAGCAGCCAATTTCTCGGGGGAAGCAATCAGCCCCAGCATTTT. It translates to CASSQFLGGSNQPQHF.

The gene calls are TRBV10-2 and TRBJ2-2; TRBD1 matches 7 bases. CDR1 and CDR2 from the germline V gene are WSHSY and SAAADI. V lost 6 bases, J lost 1 base, and 5 bases stayed unmatched. This CDR3 is built from 15 residues. The CDR3 here is CASREGTVNTGELFF. CDR3 sequence (DNA): TGCGCCAGCAGGGAAGGGACAGTGAACACCGGGGAGCTGTTTTTT.

The chain links TRBV19 to TRBJ2-2; TRBD1 matches at 7 bases. The V and J ends lost 4 bases and 7 bases, in that order; junction bases with no gene match: 9. The V gene's germline CDR1 is LNHDA and CDR2 SQIVND (reference sequence). The CDR3 is 15 residues long. CDR3 sequence reads: CASSTLTGVSGELFF. The CDR3 DNA reads as TGTGCCAGTAGTACCTTAACAGGGGTCAGCGGGGAGCTGTTTTTT. Full variable domain (missing parts from reference TRBV19 and TRBJ2-2): DGGITQSPKYLFRKEGQNVTLSCEQNLNHDAMYWYRQDPGQGLRLIYYSQIVNDFQKGDIAEGYSVSREKKESFPLTVTSAQKNPTAFYLCASSTLTGVSGELFFGEGSRLTVL.

The chain couples TRBV10-3 to TRBJ2-7; 7 bases line up with TRBD1. Germline values: CDR1 ENHRY, CDR2 SYGVKD. The CDR3 spans 14 residues. V lost 3 bases, J lost 4 bases, and 6 bases stayed unmatched. The CDR3 DNA follows: TGTGCCATCAGTGATTTAGGGGGCGGATACGAGCAGTACTTC. It specifies CAISDLGGGYEQYF.

The chain has TRBV7-8 and TRBJ2-2, with TRBD2 matching over 11 bases. With V trimmed by 5 bases and J by 6 bases, 5 bases remained unmatched. This CDR3 is 15 amino acids long. Germline V CDR1 and CDR2: SGHVS, FQNEAQ. This CDR3 reads CASSLPTSGAGELFF. The CDR3 DNA reads TGTGCCAGCAGCCTCCCGACTAGCGGGGCCGGGGAGCTGTTTTTT.

The chain links TRBV5-4 to TRBJ1-2; TRBD1 aligns across 9 bases. The CDR3 has 17 residues. Germline-derived CDR1 and CDR2 are SGHNT and YYREEE (reference sequence). The V and J ends lost 3 bases and 7 bases, in that order; junction bases with no gene match: 16. CDR3 region: CASSSHLSGTGPGGYTF. For the CDR3, the DNA is TGTGCCAGCAGCTCCCACCTATCCGGGACAGGGCCGGGTGGCTACACCTTC. Drawing the rest from reference TRBV5-4 and TRBJ1-2, the complete variable domain is ETGVTQSPTHLIKTRGQQVTLRCSSQSGHNTVSWYQQALGQGPQFIFQYYREEENGRGNFPPRFSGLQFPNYSSELNVNALELDDSALYLCASSSHLSGTGPGGYTFGSGTRLTVV.

V and J are TRBV19 and TRBJ2-1; TRBD2 aligns across 12 bases. The CDR3 runs to 20 residues. J lost 0 bases, V lost 8 bases, and 17 bases had no gene match. Germline V gene data show CDR1 as LNHDA and CDR2 as SQIVND (reference sequence). The CDR3 reads CASLPWTSGKTPSSYNEQFF. CDR3 nucleotide sequence: TGTGCCAGTCTTCCCTGGACTAGCGGGAAGACCCCGAGCTCCTACAATGAGCAGTTCTTC.

The V gene is TRBV5-1, the J gene TRBJ1-1; 9 bases align to TRBD1. The CDR3 length is 14 residues. From germline, CDR1 is SGHRS and CDR2 YFSETQ. With 3 bases clipped from V and 1 base from J, the junction kept 1 base outside the gene matches. This CDR3 is CASSWGQGNTEAFF. The CDR3 DNA reads TGCGCCAGCAGCTGGGGACAGGGGAACACTGAAGCTTTCTTT.

The chain joins TRBV6-1 to TRBJ2-7, with D maybe TRBD2 (6 bases). Looked up from germline, CDR1 is MNHNS and CDR2 is SASEGT. V was cut by 3 bases and J by 1 base, with 16 bases left in between. The CDR3 totals 16 residues. The CDR3 DNA follows: TGTGCCAGCAGTGATCCCGGGAGACTAGGGTCCTACGAGCAGTACTTC. Translation gives CASSDPGRLGSYEQYF.

This chain uses TRBV6-5 with TRBJ1-5, with D unclear. V lost 7 bases and J lost 4, with 14 bases in between. The CDR3 loop spans 14 amino acids. CDR1 MNHEY and CDR2 SVGAGI come from the germline V gene. CDR3 in amino acids: CASKEGGRNQPQHF. CDR3 bases: TGTGCCAGCAAGGAGGGAGGAAGAAATCAGCCCCAGCATTTT.

The chain links TRBV9 to TRBJ1-6; possibly TRBD1 for D (5 bases). Germline V gene sequence: CDR1 SGDLS, CDR2 YYNGEE. The CDR3 has 15 residues. The ends were cut back, 2 bases at V and 9 bases at J, with 15 bases in the middle. Here the CDR3 DNA reads TGTGCCAGCAGCGTGTCGGGGGACGGGGGTTCACCCCTCCACTTT. This gives the protein CASSVSGDGGSPLHF. Filled out from reference TRBV9 and TRBJ1-6, the complete variable domain reads DSGVTQTPKHLITATGQRVTLRCSPRSGDLSVYWYQQSLDQGLQFLIQYYNGEERAKGNILERFSAQQFPDLHSELNLSSLELGDSALYFCASSVSGDGGSPLHFGNGTRLTVT.

V and J are TRBV2 and TRBJ1-1, with TRBD1 as a possible D gene (6 bases). Trimming pared 8 bases from V and 10 bases from J, leaving 20 bases between. CDR3 length: 13 residues. The germline CDR1 and CDR2 sequences are SNHLY and FYNNEI. For the CDR3, the DNA is TGTGCCAGCCTGGCGACCCAGGGCAGGGGAGCTTTCTTT. Translation gives CASLATQGRGAFF.

The chain is built from TRBV10-1 and TRBJ1-6; maybe TRBD1 (6 bases). Deletions cut 6 bases from V and 6 bases from J, with 9 bases between. The length of the CDR3 is 13 residues. Germline CDR1 is WNHNN and CDR2 is SYGVQD (reference sequence). The CDR3 DNA reads TGCGCCAGCAGATCGGACAGTAATTCACCCCTCCACTTT. This codes for CASRSDSNSPLHF.

The chain carries TRBV27 and TRBJ1-2, with D perhaps matching TRBD1 (5 bases). The CDR3 totals 14 residues. CDR1 is MNHEY and CDR2 is SMNVEV in the germline V gene (reference sequence). Trimming pared 3 bases from V and 4 bases from J, leaving 12 bases between. The CDR3 bases are TGTGCCAGCAGTTTCGCCAGGGCGCCCTATGGCTACACCTTC. Its protein product is CASSFARAPYGYTF.

V gene TRBV3-1 (or the pseudogene TRBV3-2) combines with J gene TRBJ2-3, with 14 bases fitting TRBD2. The CDR3 consists of 20 residues. CDR1 is LGHDT and CDR2 is YNNKEL in the germline V gene (reference sequence). V shed 0 bases, J shed 4 bases, and the junction held 12 bases outside the gene matches. CDR3 region: CASSQDGGLAGVGPPDTQYF. CDR3 sequence (DNA): TGTGCCAGCAGCCAAGATGGGGGACTAGCGGGAGTGGGTCCCCCAGATACGCAGTATTTT.

The DNA for the CDR3 is TGTGCCAGCAGTGAAGGGCTCCGAAGCACAGATACGCAGTATTTT. It specifies CASSEGLRSTDTQYF. This chain uses TRBV6-1 with TRBJ2-3; D not resolved. The germline V gene has CDR1 MNHNS and CDR2 SASEGT. Trimming took off 1 base at V and 0 bases at J, with 8 bases between the two ends. There are 15 residues in the CDR3.

The gene calls are TRBV5-5 and TRBJ1-6; 10 bases fit TRBD1. The CDR3 covers 16 residues. Looked up from germline, CDR1 is SGHKS and CDR2 is YYEKEE (reference sequence). The V gene end was trimmed by 2 bases and the J gene end by 8 bases; junction bases not matched to a gene: 7. For the CDR3, the DNA is TGTGCCAGCAGCTTAACCGGGACAGGGGCCTATTCACCCCTCCACTTT. Translation: CASSLTGTGAYSPLHF. The full variable domain, with the rest looked up from reference TRBV5-5 and TRBJ1-6, is DAGVTQSPTHLIKTRGQQVTLRCSPISGHKSVSWYQQVLGQGPQFIFQYYEKEERGRGNFPDRFSARQFPNYSSELNVNALLLGDSALYLCASSLTGTGAYSPLHFGNGTRLTVT.